This T cell receptor beta chain stems from a study of cytomegalovirus exposure and HLA in healthy donors (dated 2017 in TCRdb). Notes on the research overall: According to an earlier analysis of a few hundred of the donors, 150 million to 200 million T cells yielded roughly 110 million unique TCR beta sequences and about 300 Gb of sequence data. Roughly 300 gigabases of sequencing data and 70 million to 85 million unique TCR sequences were included in an early release covering about 620 HLA-typed donors. The genetic ancestry cluster associated with self-reported Caucasian donors included approximately 85% of the roughly 390 genotyped donors. The study aimed to test whether signatures of past pathogen exposure could be identified by cataloging public T cell receptors. The T cell repertoires of some 670 subjects were profiled by immunosequencing and related to cytomegalovirus serostatus. In addition to the first cohort of roughly 670 subjects, a separate validation cohort of 120 different subjects was used. To predict cytomegalovirus infection status, the study brought together high-throughput TCR immunosequencing, statistical association of individual TCRs with disease status, and machine learning. A later analysis re-examined previously published TCR beta repertoires from more than 650 donors and added high-resolution HLA genotyping to investigate patterns of TCR occurrence. Rather than using new phenotypic data, the later analysis identified candidate immune exposures from TCR beta sequences and from how often those sequences occurred across donors. An earlier analysis of roughly 600 of the donors used high-throughput TCR beta sequencing to judge whether each TCR beta V gene segment behaved as functional or pseudogenic. Donor age, sex, ethnicity and CMV serostatus were compiled alongside the repertoire data. Genome-wide SNP genotypes for about three fifths of the roughly 700 donors were used in a later genetic analysis, which treated that subset as a discovery cohort. Every repertoire in the discovery cohort had been generated on one and the same sequencing platform. Class I and class II HLA loci were covered by the typing at four-digit resolution. The number of typed donors differed by locus: roughly 620-630 for A, B, C, DRB1 and DQB1; approximately 530 for DQA1; some 590 for DPA1; and around 490 for DPB1. Four or five DR-DQ haplotypes were handled as single units for association and clustering, since linkage in the cohort was strong. On average, around 230,000 unique TCR beta nucleotide sequences were sequenced per donor among 300 to 500 genotyped donors of the cohort, with roughly a sixth of those sequences being non-productive.

The cohort comprised fewer than 700 healthy bone marrow donors. All cohort members were sampled while nominally healthy, although unrecorded immune exposures were likely present. The donor tested CMV seropositive and was one of the 289 seropositive cohort members. Every donor gave a peripheral blood sample, and the peripheral blood mononuclear cells from that sample were used for TCR beta sequencing. The Qiagen DNeasy Blood Extraction Kit was used to extract genomic DNA from the blood cell samples. The library relied on the immunoSEQ multiplex PCR assay. For the multiplex PCR, a mixture combining 60 forward primers for TCR Vbeta segments and 13 reverse primers for TCR Jbeta segments was used. The CDR3 region of rearranged TCR beta genes was amplified from genomic DNA with a multiplex PCR assay. On the Illumina HiSeq System, the amplified TCR beta libraries were sequenced as 87-base-pair reads. Processing in the source paper ran as follows. In a later analysis, tens of millions of unique TCR beta chains were counted across the roughly 610 repertoires, and around 10 million of these chains were shared by at least two donors. Raw reads were error-corrected and collapsed into unique sequences by a nearest-neighbor algorithm in which closely related sequences were merged to remove PCR and sequencing errors. CDR3 sequences were aligned to IMGT reference sequences to assign V, D and J gene segments. Each retained sequence needed at least a six-nucleotide match to both a V gene segment and a J gene segment. Rearrangements were called productive when the CDR3 lacked stop codons and stayed in frame with V and J; all others were non-productive. CDR3 was defined according to IMGT convention as the region running from the second conserved V-encoded cysteine to the conserved J-encoded phenylalanine. In an earlier analysis of 587 of the donors, sequences lacking an unambiguous match to a single V gene segment were excluded. An earlier analysis of fewer than 750 of the donors classified V segments as functional when productive rearrangements were above 56.7% and as segregating when the standard deviation between donors was above 5%. A statistical classification framework was built for diagnosing cytomegalovirus status from the catalog of TCR beta chain sequences. In a later analysis, TCR nucleotide sequences were compared against IMGT/GENE-DB human TR gene sequences so that V and J genes could be assigned. Using the TCRdist pipeline, a later analysis assigned CDR3 sequences along with most-parsimonious VDJ recombination scenarios. A later analysis defined each TCR beta chain by its CDR3 amino acid sequence plus V-gene family, and excluded reads lacking a unique V-gene family. A later analysis removed 550 to 650 highly shared, low-generation-probability nucleotide sequences to deal with suspected cross-contamination and a sequencing artifact. For each public chain, a later analysis derived a clonal expansion index from normalized ranks of inferred template counts within each repertoire. In a later analysis, generation probabilities were computed with a VDJ recombination model fitted to out-of-frame rearrangements, and the resulting probabilities were checked against IGoR. Hypergeometric tests were used in a later analysis to score TCR-TCR, TCR-HLA and TCR-CMV co-occurrence, with a repertoire-size bias correction applied to the TCR pairs. False discovery rates were estimated in a later analysis by permuting HLA or CMV assignments 20 times. In a later analysis, co-occurring TCRs were grouped using DBSCAN, and TCRdist sequence similarity was added for clustering within HLA-allele-positive subsets. Co-occurrence clustering excluded repertoires with fewer than 30,000 or more than 120,000 public chains, plus five with anomalous nucleotide sharing. TCRdb stores this immuneACCESS table with in-frame sequences only. Part of the clones is absent; in the studies checked, under half of the shortfall reflects unresolved V genes, and no reason is known for the rest. That table gives V, J and clone size, and the DNA gave D and trimming. This sample has some 160,000 clones in its table, and more than 60% of those were observed once. Around 7% of the sample comes from the top ten.

Here is what the overall study found, with its caveats: Immune exposure information for the cohort was limited to CMV serostatus. Several of the top co-occurrence clusters appeared to be linked to parvovirus B19, influenza, CMV and Epstein-Barr virus, according to a later analysis. Broadly in line with IMGT annotations, most TCR beta V segments showed up in productive rearrangements about 87% or about 30% of the time in an earlier analysis of approximately 600 of the donors. Sequencing depth was assumed to be roughly uniform across donors in the presence/absence analyses, though that assumption may not hold. In a later analysis, HLA-associated TCR beta chains showed more clonal expansion and lower generation probabilities than non-associated chains that were equally common. Compared with the roughly 700-donor mean, donors in an Asian-associated ancestry cluster had fewer N-insertions in productive TCRs, according to a later genetic analysis. A cluster of highly shared sequence variants was judged likely to represent a technical artifact of the sequencing pipeline. Linkage disequilibrium might explain the correlated functional status among segregating V segments, but an unknown experimental factor could not be ruled out. HLA typing was unavailable for some donors at each locus, so association tests used only the typed subset. According to a later analysis, TCR association rates differed among HLA loci, with DRB1 alleles showing the most associated TCRs and HLA-C alleles showing the fewest. Only TCR beta chains were sequenced in this cohort, and the absence of alpha or paired-chain data limited detectable features. Most TCR sequences were observed very rarely across donors, whereas some public TCRs were present in many individuals. Some IMGT-functional V segments, including TRBV6-2 and TRBV6-3, could not be distinguished by the 87-base-pair reads and were therefore excluded. The study gave a list of about 160 TCR beta chains associated with cytomegalovirus. A few of the identified cytomegalovirus-associated TCR beta chains were confirmed in vitro to be specific for cytomegalovirus antigens. In a later genetic analysis, a missense DCLRE1C variant was associated with V-gene and J-gene trimming of TCR beta chains, and the association was replicated in an independent cohort. Strong co-occurrence of HLA alleles, especially DR and DQ, made assigning TCR associations to individual alleles difficult. The authors suggested that the approach could potentially be generalized to other disease states and immunological phenotypes. A further reported finding was that TCR beta sequences accurately predicted the HLA-A and HLA-B alleles for most subjects in the first cohort. Most CMV-associated TCR beta chains appeared to be HLA-restricted in a later analysis, and the HLA associations seemed to be driven largely by CMV exposure. At a false discovery rate of 0.05, a later analysis linked approximately 18,000 TCR beta sequences to specific HLA alleles. Cytomegalovirus status was reported to be diagnosed by the classifier with high specificity and sensitivity in both the original and validation cohorts. Because counts were too low, 15 to 20 rarely observed V segments, including chromosome 9 orphons, were excluded from the earlier analysis of roughly 580 of the donors.

About this clone: The antigen this receptor binds is unknown. The record has no base qualities; no much larger clone is one base away.

Inclusive of the bounding cysteine and phenylalanine, the CDR3 is 12 residues long. The entry retains the CDR3 DNA only, 36 bases that are in frame from base 1. CDR1 and CDR2 are drawn from the germline V gene: SGHRS, YFSETQ. Trimming at the junction amounts to 1 base on V and 8 bases on J, and the germline ends lie 9 bases apart. The chain uses TRBV5-1 and TRBJ1-2; 5 matching bases give a weak D call of TRBD1. The sequence was obtained from a woman in her thirties or forties in good health and CMV-seropositive. Sequences were obtained from PBMCs. The CDR3 protein sequence reads: CASSLIGVGYTF. The DNA sequence reads TGCGCCAGCAGCTTGATAGGGGTCGGCTACACCTTC. The reference TRBV5-1 and TRBJ1-2 proteins fill in what lies around the CDR3, so the full variable domain reads KAGVTQTPRYLIKTRGQQVTLSCSPISGHRSVSWYQQTPGQGLQFLFEYFSETQRNKGNFPGRFSGRQFSNSRSEMNVSTLELGDSALYLCASSLIGVGYTFGSGTRLTVV.